Below, 26 T cell receptor beta chains from the same sample are listed, as sequenced in a study of T cell clusters in autoimmune cytopenias. TRB rearrangements were amplified by touch-down multiplex PCR with mixed TRB-A/B primers. TCRdb reprocessed the multiplex PCR reads and keeps a single row for each CDR3 protein, giving no DNA. The sample's table shows about 7,400 distinct CDR3 sequences. Some 38,000 genome equivalents of blood DNA were amplified for TRB. Sequenced input: peripheral blood. The receptors shown here come from a human donor with an autoimmune cytopenia or autoimmune hepatitis (not recorded which).

The chain couples TRBV20-1 to TRBJ2-5; the TRBD2 assignment by TCRdb is unverifiable without DNA. This CDR3 has 16 residues. Per germline, CDR1 DFQATT and CDR2 SNEGSKA (reference sequence). CDR3: CSARRTSGGTEETQYF.

This chain joins TRBV3-1 and TRBJ2-3; the D gene TCRdb calls, TRBD1, cannot be checked with no DNA. Looked up from germline, CDR1 is LGHDT and CDR2 is YNNKEL (reference sequence). The CDR3 is made up of 15 amino acids. The CDR3 sequence: CASSPRTGTTDTQYF.

This rearrangement joins TRBV7-9 to TRBJ2-7; with no DNA, the TCRdb D assignment of TRBD2 cannot be verified. Per germline, CDR1 SEHNR and CDR2 FQNEAQ (reference sequence). The CDR3 consists of 17 residues. The CDR3 reads CASSLASGGPSSYEQYF.

The chain carries TRBV29-1 and TRBJ2-3; the TRBD1 assignment by TCRdb is unverifiable without DNA. The CDR3 spans 17 residues. Per germline, CDR1 SQVTM and CDR2 ANQGSEA. CDR3 loop: CSVEGSSGGLGTDTQYF.

Frequency places this clonotype as medium-sized (0.01 to 0.1%). The chain carries TRBV19 and TRBJ1-1. The CDR3 spans 13 residues. CDR1 is LNHDA and CDR2 is SQIVND in the germline V gene (reference sequence). The CDR3 reads CASSVTANTEAFF.

This sequence joins TRBV14 and TRBJ2-7; TCRdb reports TRBD1, a call that lacks DNA to check it against. Germline lookup yields CDR1 SGHDN and CDR2 FVKESK. CDR3 length: 16 amino acids. CDR3 loop: CASSQDLGGQIYEQYF.

This clonotype is called medium-sized based on its frequency. The chain has TRBV19 and TRBJ1-1; TCRdb lists TRBD1, though no DNA is available to test this call. CDR3 length: 13 amino acids. The germline gives CDR1 LNHDA, CDR2 SQIVND (reference sequence). The CDR3 loop is CASSQGSGTEAFF.

The gene calls are TRBV5-6 and TRBJ2-2; the D call from TCRdb, TRBD1, cannot be confirmed without DNA. The length of the CDR3 is 17 residues. CDR1 and CDR2 (germline): SGHDT, YYEEEE. The chain's CDR3 is CASSWGTGTGRVGELFF.

V and J are TRBV12-3 or TRBV12-4 and TRBJ2-3; TCRdb names TRBD2, which stays unverified in the absence of DNA. The CDR3 has 12 residues. The CDR3 loop is CASQGRTDTQYF.

The chain has TRBV5-5 and TRBJ1-1; as DNA is missing, the TRBD1 call by TCRdb cannot be tested. Germline values: CDR1 SGHKS, CDR2 YYEKEE (reference sequence). The CDR3 loop spans 15 amino acids. The CDR3 sequence: CASSPEGGKGTEAFF.

This clonotype is labeled medium-sized based on frequency. The chain uses TRBV11-2 and TRBJ2-7; TCRdb picks TRBD2, but there is no DNA to check that call. The CDR3 length is 16 residues. Looked up from germline, CDR1 is SGHAT and CDR2 is FQNNGV. The CDR3 spells CASSLGLSGSYYEQYF.

This sequence joins TRBV6-1 and TRBJ2-1; absent DNA, TCRdb's TRBD1 call cannot be checked. Per the germline V gene, CDR1 is MNHNS and CDR2 is SASEGT. CDR3 length: 17 amino acids. CDR3 protein: CASSTQRQGASYNEQFF.

This clonotype shows up as medium-sized (0.01 to 0.1%) by frequency. The gene calls are TRBV30 and TRBJ1-2; absent DNA, TCRdb's TRBD1 call cannot be checked. Germline-derived CDR1 and CDR2 are GTSNPN and SVGIG (reference sequence). CDR3 size: 14 residues. CDR3 protein: CAWTLRDRGNGYTF.

This rearrangement joins TRBV5-1 to TRBJ2-7; the D call of TRBD1 rests on TCRdb alone, since no DNA is present to check it. This CDR3 is built from 15 residues. CDR1 is SGHRS, CDR2 YFSETQ, per germline. CDR3 protein: CASSLFVAGEYEQYF. The full variable domain, completed using reference TRBV5-1 and TRBJ2-7, is KAGVTQTPRYLIKTRGQQVTLSCSPISGHRSVSWYQQTPGQGLQFLFEYFSETQRNKGNFPGRFSGRQFSNSRSEMNVSTLELGDSALYLCASSLFVAGEYEQYFGPGTRLTVT.

This clonotype is identified as medium-sized from frequency. The rearrangement uses TRBV6-5 and TRBJ1-1; TCRdb's D gene call, TRBD1, goes unchecked for lack of DNA. This CDR3 contains 14 residues. CDR1 is MNHEY and CDR2 is SVGAGI in the germline V gene. The CDR3 here is CASSYSEGGTEAFF.

The CDR3 here is CSVVDRDGYTF. The chain employs TRBV29-1 and TRBJ1-2; the D call from TCRdb, TRBD1, cannot be confirmed without DNA. Germline values: CDR1 SQVTM, CDR2 ANQGSEA. The CDR3 is made up of 11 amino acids.

The chain employs TRBV6-5 and TRBJ1-4; TCRdb gives TRBD1 as the D gene, but with no DNA this cannot be confirmed. The CDR3 consists of 14 residues. Germline values: CDR1 MNHEY, CDR2 SVGAGI. This CDR3 reads CASSETGPNEKLFF.

This clonotype ranks as medium-sized in terms of frequency. The chain has TRBV30 and TRBJ1-4; TCRdb outputs TRBD1, but without DNA this stays unchecked. Germline V gene data show CDR1 as GTSNPN and CDR2 as SVGIG (reference sequence). The CDR3 extends over 15 amino acids. This CDR3 reads CAWSVPDRPNEKLFF.

This clonotype is identified as medium-sized (0.01 to 0.1%) from frequency. The V gene is TRBV6-5, the J gene TRBJ1-1; TCRdb gives TRBD1 as the D gene, but with no DNA this cannot be confirmed. This CDR3 has 16 amino acids. Per the germline V gene, CDR1 is MNHEY and CDR2 is SVGAGI. The CDR3: CASSPHLTGGRTEAFF.

Its frequency marks this clonotype as medium-sized. The V call is TRBV6-5, the J call TRBJ1-2; the D gene TCRdb calls, TRBD1, cannot be checked with no DNA. Germline lookup yields CDR1 MNHEY and CDR2 SVGAGI. This CDR3 has 15 amino acids. The CDR3 reads CASSSSAGDYYGYTF.

This chain joins TRBV18 and TRBJ2-3. The CDR3 consists of 14 residues. Germline lookup yields CDR1 KGHSH and CDR2 LQKENI. The CDR3 reads CASSQGGGTDTQYF.

In terms of frequency, this clonotype is medium-sized. The rearrangement joins TRBV6-5 to TRBJ1-4; the TCRdb call, TRBD1, lacks DNA for checking. The germline V gene has CDR1 MNHEY and CDR2 SVGAGI. The CDR3 has 17 residues. CDR3 sequence reads: CASSYNVPGQGWEKLFF.

Judged by frequency, this clonotype is medium-sized. The chain joins TRBV5-6 to TRBJ1-6; no DNA is available, so the TRBD1 call from TCRdb remains unchecked. Germline CDR1 is SGHDT and CDR2 is YYEEEE. This CDR3 region has 19 residues. CDR3 sequence: CASSWLYRGQGSEGSPLHF.

V gene TRBV7-9 combines with J gene TRBJ2-1; the D call from TCRdb, TRBD2, cannot be confirmed without DNA. The length of the CDR3 is 17 residues. Germline CDR1 SEHNR, CDR2 FQNEAQ (reference sequence). This chain's CDR3 is CASSLLGGLGAYNEQFF. The whole variable domain, remainder taken from reference TRBV7-9 and TRBJ2-1, is DTGVSQNPRHKITKRGQNVTFRCDPISEHNRLYWYRQTLGQGPEFLTYFQNEAQLEKSRLLSDRFSAERPKGSFSTLEIQRTEQGDSAMYLCASSLLGGLGAYNEQFFGPGTRLTVL.

J is TRBJ2-1 and V is TRBV6-2 or TRBV6-3; checking the TCRdb D call of TRBD2 is not possible without DNA. The CDR3 consists of 15 residues. Germline assignment: CDR1 MNHEY and CDR2 SVGEGT. The CDR3 sequence is CASRILAGGQDEQFF.

This clonotype registers medium-sized by frequency. The chain couples TRBV7-2 to TRBJ2-7; TCRdb names TRBD2, which stays unverified in the absence of DNA. This CDR3 is 16 amino acids long. The germline gives CDR1 SGHTA, CDR2 FQGNSA. CDR3 amino acids: CASRISSGSGTHEQYF.